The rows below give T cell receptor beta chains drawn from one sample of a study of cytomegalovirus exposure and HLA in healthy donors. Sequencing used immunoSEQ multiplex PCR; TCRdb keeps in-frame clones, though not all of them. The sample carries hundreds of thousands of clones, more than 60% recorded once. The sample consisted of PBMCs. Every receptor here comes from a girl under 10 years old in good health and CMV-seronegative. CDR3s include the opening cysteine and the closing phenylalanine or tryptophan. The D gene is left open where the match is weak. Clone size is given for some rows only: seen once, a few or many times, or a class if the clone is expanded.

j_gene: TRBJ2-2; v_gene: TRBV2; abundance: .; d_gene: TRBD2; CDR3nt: TGTGCCAGTACGACTAGCGGGACCAACACCGGGGAGCTGTTTTTT; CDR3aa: CASTTSGTNTGELFF
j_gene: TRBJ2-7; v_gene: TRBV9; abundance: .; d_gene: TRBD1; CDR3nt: TGTGCCAGCAGCGTAGGCCCGAGCGGGACAGGGGGCATCTACGAGCAGTACTTC; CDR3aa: CASSVGPSGTGGIYEQYF
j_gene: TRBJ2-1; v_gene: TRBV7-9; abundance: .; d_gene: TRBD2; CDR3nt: TGTGCCAGCAGCTTTAGTCTAGCGGGCGTTTCCTACAATGAGCAGTTCTTC; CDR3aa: CASSFSLAGVSYNEQFF
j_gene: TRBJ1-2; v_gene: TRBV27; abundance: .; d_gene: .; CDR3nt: TGTGCCAGCAAGCCCGGGGATCTTAACTATGGCTACACCTTC; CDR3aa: CASKPGDLNYGYTF
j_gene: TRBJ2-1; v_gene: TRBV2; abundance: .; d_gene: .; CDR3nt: TGTGCCAGCAGTGGGGAGATCGGGAATGAGCAGTTCTTC; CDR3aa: CASSGEIGNEQFF
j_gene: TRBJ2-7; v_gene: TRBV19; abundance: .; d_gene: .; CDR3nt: TGTGCCAGTAGTGCGGGACCGGCCTACGAGCAGTACTTC; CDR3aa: CASSAGPAYEQYF
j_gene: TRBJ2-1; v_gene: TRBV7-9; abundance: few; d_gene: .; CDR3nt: TGTGCCAGCAGCGCGCGACAGGGTGGGACTAGTGGAGATGAGCAGTTCTTC; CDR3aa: CASSARQGGTSGDEQFF
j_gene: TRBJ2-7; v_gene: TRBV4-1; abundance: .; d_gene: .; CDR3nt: TGCGCCAGCAGTGGGGAGACGGCCTACGAGCAGTACTTC; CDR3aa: CASSGETAYEQYF
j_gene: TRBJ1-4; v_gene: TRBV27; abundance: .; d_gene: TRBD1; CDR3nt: TGTGCCAGCAGAACGGCAGGGGGCGAAAAACTGTTTTTT; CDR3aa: CASRTAGGEKLFF
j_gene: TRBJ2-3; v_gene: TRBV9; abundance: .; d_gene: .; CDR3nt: TGTGCCAGCAGCGTAGACCCCAGGCATGGGGGCAATACGCAGTATTTT; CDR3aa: CASSVDPRHGGNTQYF
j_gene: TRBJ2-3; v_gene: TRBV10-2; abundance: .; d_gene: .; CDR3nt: TGCGCCAGCAGTCCAGACAGTAGCACAGATACGCAGTATTTT; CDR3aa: CASSPDSSTDTQYF
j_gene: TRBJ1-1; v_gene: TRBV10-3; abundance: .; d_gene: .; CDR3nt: TGTGCCATCAAGTTCGCAACAGCGGGGACTGAAGCTTTCTTT; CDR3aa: CAIKFATAGTEAFF
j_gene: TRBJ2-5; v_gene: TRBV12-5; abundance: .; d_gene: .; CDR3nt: TGTGCTAGTGTGAAAGGGGTTGAGACCCAGTACTTC; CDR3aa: CASVKGVETQYF
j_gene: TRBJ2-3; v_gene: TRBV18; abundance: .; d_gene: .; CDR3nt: TGTGCCAGCTCACCGGACAGCGCTTCTAGCACAGATACGCAGTATTTT; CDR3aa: CASSPDSASSTDTQYF
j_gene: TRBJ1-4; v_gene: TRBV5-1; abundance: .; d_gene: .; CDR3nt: TGCGCCAGCAGCTTGGGGACTTCAGAACTGTTTTTT; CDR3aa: CASSLGTSELFF
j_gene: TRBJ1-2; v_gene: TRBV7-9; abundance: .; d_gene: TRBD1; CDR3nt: TGTTCCAGCACCGACAGGGCCAACTATGGCTACACCTTC; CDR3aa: CSSTDRANYGYTF
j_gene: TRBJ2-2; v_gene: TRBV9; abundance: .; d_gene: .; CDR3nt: TGTGCCAGCAGCGTTATAACCGGGGAGCTGTTTTTT; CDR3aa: CASSVITGELFF
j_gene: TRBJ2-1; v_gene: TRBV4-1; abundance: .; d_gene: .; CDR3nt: TGCGCCAGCAGCCAGGCCGTCCGCGGGAATGAGCAGTTCTTC; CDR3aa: CASSQAVRGNEQFF
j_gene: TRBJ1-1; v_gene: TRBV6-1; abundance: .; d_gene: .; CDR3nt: TGTGCCAGCAGTGAAGTAACCAGGGGACAAGCTTTCTTT; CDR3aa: CASSEVTRGQAFF
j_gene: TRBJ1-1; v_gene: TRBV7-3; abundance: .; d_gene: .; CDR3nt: TGTGCCAGCAGCGAACTCCGCACTGAAGCTTTCTTT; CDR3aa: CASSELRTEAFF
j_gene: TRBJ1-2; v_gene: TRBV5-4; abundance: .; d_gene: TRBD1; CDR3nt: TGTGCCAGCAGCTTGGTAGGGCAGGGGGCACCATATGGCTACACCTTC; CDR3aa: CASSLVGQGAPYGYTF
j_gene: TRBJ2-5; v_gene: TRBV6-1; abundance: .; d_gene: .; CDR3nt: TGTGCCAGCAGTGGGTTACAGGGAAGAGAGACCCAGTACTTC; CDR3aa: CASSGLQGRETQYF
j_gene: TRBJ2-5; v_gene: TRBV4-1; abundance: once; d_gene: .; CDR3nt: TGCGCCAGCAGCCCTACCGGGGGCCAAGAGACCCAGTACTTC; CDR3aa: CASSPTGGQETQYF
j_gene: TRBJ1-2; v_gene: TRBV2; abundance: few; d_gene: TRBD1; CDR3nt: TGTGCCAGCAGTGTGAACCGGGACAGGCCCCCCGGGAACTATGGCTACACCTTC; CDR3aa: CASSVNRDRPPGNYGYTF
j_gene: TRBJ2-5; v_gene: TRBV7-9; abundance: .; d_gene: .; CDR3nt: TGTGCCAGCAGCTTAGCCCCTAGCGAAGAGACCCAGTACTTC; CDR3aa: CASSLAPSEETQYF
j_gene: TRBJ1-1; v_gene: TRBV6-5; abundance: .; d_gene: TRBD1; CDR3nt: TGTGCCAGCATCGACGGGACAGGGTTGAACACTGAAGCTTTCTTT; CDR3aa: CASIDGTGLNTEAFF
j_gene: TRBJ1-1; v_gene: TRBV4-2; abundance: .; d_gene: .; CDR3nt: TGTGCCAGCAGCCAAGATGGGGGAGGGGGAACTGAAGCTTTCTTT; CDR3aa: CASSQDGGGGTEAFF
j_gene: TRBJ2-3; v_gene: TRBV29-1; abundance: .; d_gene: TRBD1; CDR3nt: TGCAGCGCCGAGGGGGCAGCAGATACGCAGTATTTT; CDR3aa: CSAEGAADTQYF
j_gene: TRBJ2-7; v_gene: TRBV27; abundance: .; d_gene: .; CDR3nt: TGTGCCAGCAGTTTCCGGGACACCGCCTACGAGCAGTACTTC; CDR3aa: CASSFRDTAYEQYF
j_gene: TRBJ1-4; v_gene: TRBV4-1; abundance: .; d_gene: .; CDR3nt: TGCGCCAGCAGCCAAGCTCCCGCAACTAATGAAAAACTGTTTTTT; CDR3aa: CASSQAPATNEKLFF
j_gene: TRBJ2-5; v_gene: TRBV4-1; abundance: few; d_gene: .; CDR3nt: TGCGCCAGCAGCGATCACTCGCGAGGTCAATACCAAGAGACCCAGTACTTC; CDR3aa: CASSDHSRGQYQETQYF
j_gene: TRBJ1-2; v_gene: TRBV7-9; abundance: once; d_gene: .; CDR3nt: TGTGCCAGCAGCTTAGGGGGAGGCGGCTACACCTTC; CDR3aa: CASSLGGGGYTF
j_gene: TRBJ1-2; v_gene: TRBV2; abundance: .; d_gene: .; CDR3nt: TGTGCCAGCAGTGACCCCAGAGCGGACTATGGCTACACCTTC; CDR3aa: CASSDPRADYGYTF
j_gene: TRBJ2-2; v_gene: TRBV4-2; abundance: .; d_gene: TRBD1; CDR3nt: TGTGCCAGCAGCCAAGATGTCAGGGGGCCCACCGGGGAGCTGTTTTTT; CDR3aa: CASSQDVRGPTGELFF
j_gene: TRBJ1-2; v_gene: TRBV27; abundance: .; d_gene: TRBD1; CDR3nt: TGTGCCAGCAGTCCCGACAGGGCCAGGGGCTACACCTTC; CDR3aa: CASSPDRARGYTF
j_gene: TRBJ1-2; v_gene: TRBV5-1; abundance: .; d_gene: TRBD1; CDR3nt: TGCGCCAGCAGCCGCGGACAGGACTTCGGCTATGGCTACACCTTC; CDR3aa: CASSRGQDFGYGYTF
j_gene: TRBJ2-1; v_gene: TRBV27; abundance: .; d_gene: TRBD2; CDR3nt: TGTGCCAGCAGTTCTCCTAGCGGGAGCAATGAGCAGTTCTTC; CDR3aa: CASSSPSGSNEQFF
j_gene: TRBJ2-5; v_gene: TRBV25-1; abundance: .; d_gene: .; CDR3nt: TGTGCCAGCAGTGAGGAAAAGGGGCAAGAGACCCAGTACTTC; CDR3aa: CASSEEKGQETQYF
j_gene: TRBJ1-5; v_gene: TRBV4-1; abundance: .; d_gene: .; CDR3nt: TGCGCCAGCAGCCAAGATTTTATGGGGAGTACGCCCCAGCATTTT; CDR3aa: CASSQDFMGSTPQHF
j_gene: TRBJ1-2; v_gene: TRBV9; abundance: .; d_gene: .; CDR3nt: TGTGCCAGCAGCCCAGAAACAGGTCTGGGCGGCTACACCTTC; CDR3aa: CASSPETGLGGYTF
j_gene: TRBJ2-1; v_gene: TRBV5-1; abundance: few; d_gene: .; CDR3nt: TGCGCCAGCACCCATTCGTGGCTAGAATATCGGGGTGAGCAGTTCTTC; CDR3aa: CASTHSWLEYRGEQFF
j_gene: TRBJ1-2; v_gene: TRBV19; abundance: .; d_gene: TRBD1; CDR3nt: TGTGCCAGTAAGGACAGGAACTATGGCTACACCTTC; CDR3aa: CASKDRNYGYTF
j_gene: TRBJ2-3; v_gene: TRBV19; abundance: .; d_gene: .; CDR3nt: TGTGCCAGTAGTATGTTCAGGGGAGATACGCAGTATTTT; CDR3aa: CASSMFRGDTQYF
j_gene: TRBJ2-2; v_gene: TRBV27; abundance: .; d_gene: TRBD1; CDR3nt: TGTGCCAGCAGTTGGGGCCTTCCAGGGGGCTACACCGGGGAGCTGTTTTTT; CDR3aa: CASSWGLPGGYTGELFF
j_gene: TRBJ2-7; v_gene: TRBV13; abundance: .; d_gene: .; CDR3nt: TGTGCCAGCAGCTTAGGGGGCGGGACTCCCTCCTACGAGCAGTACTTC; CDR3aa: CASSLGGGTPSYEQYF
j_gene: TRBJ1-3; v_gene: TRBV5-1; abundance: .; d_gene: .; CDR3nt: TGCGCCAGCAGCACTGGGCAGGGAAACACCATATATTTT; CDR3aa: CASSTGQGNTIYF
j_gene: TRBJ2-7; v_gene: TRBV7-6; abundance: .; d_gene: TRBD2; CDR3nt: TGTGCCAGCGCGGGACTAGCGAAGTCCGAGCAGTACTTC; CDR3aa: CASAGLAKSEQYF
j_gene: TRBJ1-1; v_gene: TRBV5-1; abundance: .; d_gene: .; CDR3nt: TGCGCCAGCAGTACCAGGGCGGCCACTGAAGCTTTCTTT; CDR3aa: CASSTRAATEAFF
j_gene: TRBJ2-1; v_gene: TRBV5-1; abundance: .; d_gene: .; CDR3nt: TGCGCCAGCTACCAGGGGAACCAATACAATGAGCAGTTCTTC; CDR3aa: CASYQGNQYNEQFF
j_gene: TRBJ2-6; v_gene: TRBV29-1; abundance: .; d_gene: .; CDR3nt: TGCAGCGTTGAGGGAGGGGGAAAACTACCTGGGGCCAACGTCCTGACTTTC; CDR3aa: CSVEGGGKLPGANVLTF
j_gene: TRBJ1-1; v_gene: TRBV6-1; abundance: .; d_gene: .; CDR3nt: TGTGCCAGCAGCGGGACACGGGACACTGAAGCTTTCTTT; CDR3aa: CASSGTRDTEAFF
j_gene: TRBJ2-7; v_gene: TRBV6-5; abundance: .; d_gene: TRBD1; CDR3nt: TGTGCCAGCAGTTACACCGGGACAGAGGCCGAGCAGTACTTC; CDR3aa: CASSYTGTEAEQYF
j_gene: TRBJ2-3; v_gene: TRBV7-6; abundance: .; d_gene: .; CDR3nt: TGTGCCAGCAGCCCGTGGCGGGTAACTGATACGCAGTATTTT; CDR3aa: CASSPWRVTDTQYF
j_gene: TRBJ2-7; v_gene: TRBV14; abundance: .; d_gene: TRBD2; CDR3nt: TGTGCCAGCAGCCAGTCCACTAGCGGGCCCATTGGACCATCCTACGAGCAGTACTTC; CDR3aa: CASSQSTSGPIGPSYEQYF
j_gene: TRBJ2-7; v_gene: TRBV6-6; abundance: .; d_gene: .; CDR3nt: TGTGCCAGCAGTTCCTGGGCTCAGAACTACGAGCAGTACTTC; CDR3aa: CASSSWAQNYEQYF
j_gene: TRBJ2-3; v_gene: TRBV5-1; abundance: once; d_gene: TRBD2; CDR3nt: TGCGCCAGCAGCTCATCGGGGACTAGCAACGCAGATACGCAGTATTTT; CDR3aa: CASSSSGTSNADTQYF
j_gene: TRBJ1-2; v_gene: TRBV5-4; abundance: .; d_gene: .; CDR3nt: TGTGCCAGCAGCTTGGGGGTGAGGACAGAGAACTATGGCTACACCTTC; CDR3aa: CASSLGVRTENYGYTF
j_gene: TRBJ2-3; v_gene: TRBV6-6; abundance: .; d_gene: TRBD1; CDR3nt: TGTGCCAGCAGGGCGACAGGGACAGATACGCAGTATTTT; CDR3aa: CASRATGTDTQYF
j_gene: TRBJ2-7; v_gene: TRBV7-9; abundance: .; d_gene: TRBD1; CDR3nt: TGTGCCAGCAGCTGGACCGGGACAGGAGACTACGAGCAGTACTTC; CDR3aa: CASSWTGTGDYEQYF
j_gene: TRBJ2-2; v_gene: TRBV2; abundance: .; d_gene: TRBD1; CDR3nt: TGTGCCAGCACGCGACAGGGGCCGAACACCGGGGAGCTGTTTTTT; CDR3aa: CASTRQGPNTGELFF